One and the same sample provided the 8 T cell receptor beta chains below, sequenced in a study of T cells after yellow fever vaccination. In TCRdb, the 5' RACE reads were re-called with MiXCR into one record per CDR3 protein. The sample records around 590,000 distinct CDR3 sequences, more than 9% being singletons. This specimen consisted of PBMCs, obtained on the day of the yellow fever booster vaccination. These TCRs come from a young man who received the YFV17D yellow fever vaccine.

This clonotype was picked up many times. This rearrangement joins TRBV12-3 or TRBV12-4 to TRBJ1-2, with D possibly TRBD1 on 5 matching bases. This CDR3 spans 13 amino acids. V shed 6 bases and J shed 8 bases, with 16 bases lying between them. In DNA, the CDR3 is TGTGCCAGCAGCCCGACAGTTTGGTCCGGCTACACCTTC. This encodes CASSPTVWSGYTF.

Turning to this clonotype: The junction and the germline gene differ at one end; a read error may be behind it. This rearrangement joins TRBV2 to TRBJ2-6, with D possibly being TRBD1 (6 bases). The CDR3 runs 18 residues. Per germline, CDR1 SNHLY and CDR2 FYNNEI. The DNA for the CDR3 is TGTGCCCGCAGTTTTTATTGGGACATCCGCTCTGGGGCCAACGTCCTGACTTTC. This sequence encodes CARSFYWDIRSGANVLTF.

The chain uses TRBV20-1 and TRBJ1-1; 7 bases fit TRBD1. The CDR3 loop spans 11 amino acids. The V segment lost 5 bases and the J segment 6 bases; nucleotides outside the gene matches: 3. Germline CDR1 and CDR2: DFQATT and SNEGSKA (reference sequence). This chain's CDR3 is CSAATGAEAFF. The CDR3 coding sequence is TGCAGTGCTGCTACAGGGGCTGAAGCTTTCTTT.

V and J are TRBV11-2 and TRBJ2-2; 9 bases map to TRBD2. This CDR3 has 16 residues. J was trimmed by 3 bases and V by 2 bases; bases with no gene match: 4. CDR1 SGHAT and CDR2 FQNNGV come from the germline V gene. DNA of the CDR3: TGTGCCAGCAGCTTATTTTGGACTAGCGACACCGGGGAGCTGTTTTTT. It yields the protein CASSLFWTSDTGELFF.

V gene TRBV20-1 combines with J gene TRBJ2-1, with D perhaps TRBD1 (6 bases). V lost 1 base and J lost 3, with 7 bases in between. This CDR3 region has 13 residues. Per the germline V gene, CDR1 is DFQATT and CDR2 is SNEGSKA (reference sequence). In DNA, the CDR3 is TGCAGTGCTAGAGGGACAGACTACAATGAGCAGTTCTTC. Translation gives CSARGTDYNEQFF.

The rearrangement links TRBV28 to TRBJ2-1, with TRBD2 matching 7 bases. The CDR3 is 13 amino acids. The germline V gene has CDR1 MDHEN and CDR2 SYDVKM. Trimming cost V 7 bases and J 15 bases; bases outside gene matches: 15. The CDR3 loop reads CASTPPRAGVLFF. CDR3 in DNA: TGTGCCAGCACCCCCCCCCGGGCGGGAGTGCTGTTCTTC.

This clonotype was found a few times. This chain links TRBV6-5 with TRBJ2-7; 7 bases map to TRBD2. Germline V CDR1 and CDR2: MNHEY, SVGAGI. This CDR3 region has 15 residues. J was trimmed by 3 bases and V by 2 bases; bases with no gene match: 7. The CDR3 here is CASSYPRTRDYEQYF. Written as DNA, the CDR3 is TGTGCCAGCAGTTACCCCAGGACTAGAGACTACGAGCAGTACTTC.

This clonotype was found many times. The CDR3 protein is CASAWTSGPYEQYF. For the CDR3, the DNA is TGTGCCAGCGCCTGGACTAGCGGCCCCTACGAGCAGTACTTC. The chain recombines TRBV12-3 or TRBV12-4 with TRBJ2-7; TRBD2 matches at 10 bases. CDR3 size: 14 residues. V lost 8 bases and J lost 2; bases outside the gene matches: 6.